The next 9 T cell receptor beta chains were all read from a single sample in a study of shared clonotypes between healthy human individuals. Terminally differentiated effector memory CD45RA+ cells were left out of the naive CD8 fraction, which was CD45RO-negative and positively selected for CCR7. Libraries were prepared by immunoSEQ multiplex PCR; TCRdb keeps only in-frame clonotypes and omits some of them. The sample shows about 2.1 million clones, about 94% of them seen only once. The sequenced sample consisted of naive CD8+ T cells from PBMCs. Receptor source: a man between 18 and 29 years old in good health. Some clones in this sample may be carry-over from other donors' samples.

The chain joins TRBV6-5 to TRBJ2-5; 7 nucleotides align to TRBD1. V was clipped by 0 bases and J by 5 bases; unmatched bases: 6. The CDR3 contains 15 residues. Germline loops: CDR1 MNHEY, CDR2 SVGAGI. The CDR3 here is CASSYSVRGSETQYF. The CDR3 nucleotides are TGTGCCAGCAGTTACTCTGTCAGGGGGTCGGAGACCCAGTACTTC.

The chain has TRBV2 and TRBJ2-1, with D unresolved. The germline V and J ends were trimmed by 1 base and 9 bases, with 7 bases remaining between them. The CDR3 totals 12 residues. Germline CDR1 and CDR2: SNHLY and FYNNEI. Here the CDR3 reads CASSEVSTEQFF. The CDR3 coding sequence is TGTGCCAGCAGTGAAGTGAGCACTGAGCAGTTCTTC.

The V call is TRBV5-4, the J call TRBJ2-3; D uncertain. The CDR3 covers 14 residues. V shed 0 bases and J shed 2 bases, with 7 bases lying between them. From germline, CDR1 is SGHNT and CDR2 YYREEE (reference sequence). CDR3 protein: CASSLGGFTDTQYF. CDR3 nucleotide sequence: TGTGCCAGCAGCTTGGGAGGATTCACAGATACGCAGTATTTT.

V is TRBV6-6 and J is TRBJ1-1; D unresolved. The ends were cut back, 6 bases at V and 1 base at J, with 9 bases in the middle. CDR1 and CDR2 from the germline V gene are MNHNY and SVGAGI (reference sequence). The CDR3 sequence is 13 residues long. The CDR3: CASSYTGNTEAFF. The CDR3 coding sequence is TGTGCCAGCAGCTACACGGGGAACACTGAAGCTTTCTTT.

CDR3 region: CASSSRLAGEIYEQYF. CDR3 nucleotides: TGTGCCAGCAGCAGCCGACTAGCGGGAGAGATCTACGAGCAGTACTTC. This rearrangement joins TRBV11-2 to TRBJ2-7; TRBD2 aligns across 12 bases. The CDR3 extends over 16 amino acids. V was pared by 5 bases and J by 3 bases, with 8 bases of the junction left unmatched. Looked up from germline, CDR1 is SGHAT and CDR2 is FQNNGV.

V and J are TRBV19 and TRBJ2-6; the D gene is possibly TRBD2 (6 bases). The CDR3 has 16 residues. V was trimmed by 5 bases and J by 3 bases, leaving 14 bases between them. Germline V gene data show CDR1 as LNHDA and CDR2 as SQIVND (reference sequence). The CDR3 protein is CASSAQRGGGANVLTF. CDR3 coding DNA: TGTGCCAGTAGTGCGCAAAGGGGAGGTGGGGCCAACGTCCTGACTTTC.

The rearrangement joins TRBV27 to TRBJ1-4; D unclear. Germline CDR1 MNHEY, CDR2 SMNVEV (reference sequence). V lost 4 bases and J 0 bases, leaving 6 bases between the germline ends. The CDR3 sequence is 14 residues long. The CDR3 reads CASSSHTTNEKLFF. The DNA for the CDR3 is TGTGCCAGCAGTTCCCACACAACTAATGAAAAACTGTTTTTT.

The chain carries TRBV11-3 and TRBJ2-2; possible D gene TRBD1, 5 bases. Germline V gene sequence: CDR1 SGHNT, CDR2 YENEEA. Trimming took 5 bases from V and 7 from J, leaving 20 bases between them. This CDR3 has 16 residues. Written as DNA, the CDR3 is TGTGCCAGCAGCGACTCAACTCAAGGGGAAGTCGGGGAGCTGTTTTTT. This encodes CASSDSTQGEVGELFF.

The rearrangement links TRBV10-3 to TRBJ2-7, with 9 bases identical to TRBD1. The V gene's germline CDR1 is ENHRY and CDR2 SYGVKD. V was clipped by 6 bases and J by 6 bases; unmatched bases: 9. The length of the CDR3 is 14 residues. CDR3 residues: CAIRGTGSMSEQYF. The CDR3 DNA follows: TGTGCCATCAGGGGGACAGGGAGCATGTCCGAGCAGTACTTC.